A single sample gave rise to the 21 T cell receptor beta chains below, sequenced in a study of identical twins. One entry per CDR3 protein, called by TCRdb with MiXCR from the 5' RACE reads. The sample yields hundreds of thousands of distinct CDR3 sequences, about 7% seen once. These data also featured in a second study, about yellow fever vaccine responses in identical twins.

Sequenced material: PBMCs. The receptors come from a woman younger than 30 in good health.

There are many counts of this clonotype. The V gene is TRBV4-2, the J gene TRBJ1-1; D gene uncertain. The CDR3 is made up of 14 amino acids. V lost 0 bases to trimming and J lost 4 bases, with 9 bases between them. Germline V gene lookup returns CDR1 LGHNA and CDR2 YNFKEQ. The CDR3 nucleotides read TGTGCCAGCAGCCAAGATGCGGTGAGCACTGAAGCTTTCTTT. Amino acids: CASSQDAVSTEAFF.

This clonotype was detected a few times. The chain joins TRBV20-1 to TRBJ2-2; 16 positions match TRBD2. CDR1 is DFQATT, CDR2 SNEGSKA, per germline (reference sequence). V lost 5 bases, J lost 5 bases, and 8 bases stayed unmatched. This CDR3 is built from 17 residues. The CDR3 here is CSAPGTSGGVRTGELFF. CDR3 DNA sequence: TGCAGTGCTCCCGGGACTAGCGGGGGGGTTCGGACCGGGGAGCTGTTTTTT.

In its sample, this clonotype was seen a few times. In nucleotides, the CDR3 is TGTGCCACCAGCAGAGATGTGACATTCGAGCAGTACGTC. Translated, it gives CATSRDVTFEQYV. The chain carries TRBV15 and TRBJ2-7; the D is unclear. There are 13 residues in the CDR3. Per the germline V gene, CDR1 is LNHNV and CDR2 is YYDKDF (reference sequence). Between the trimmed V and J ends, which lost 0 bases and 6 bases, there was a span of 9 bases.

This clonotype was detected ten times or more. This chain connects TRBV3-1 to TRBJ1-5, with D possibly TRBD1 on 5 matching bases. The V end was cut by 0 bases, the J end by 7 bases, with 13 bases between. This CDR3 has 15 amino acids. Germline CDR1 and CDR2: LGHDT and YNNKEL (reference sequence). CDR3 protein: CASSQEAGRGQPQHF. Written as DNA, the CDR3 is TGTGCCAGCAGCCAAGAAGCTGGTAGGGGACAGCCCCAGCATTTT.

At least ten counts were recorded for this clonotype. The chain carries TRBV24-1 and TRBJ1-5; no definite D call. Germline V gives CDR1 KGHDR, CDR2 SFDVKD. This CDR3 has 15 residues. Trimming pared 4 bases from V and 1 base from J, leaving 10 bases between. CDR3 nucleotide sequence: TGTGCCACCAGTGACCGCAGGAAGAGCAATCAGCCCCAGCATTTT. Amino acid sequence: CATSDRRKSNQPQHF.

This clonotype occurred a few times. The chain employs TRBV4-2 and TRBJ1-2, with no clear D. Trimming removed 0 bases at V and 4 bases at J, with 12 bases between. The length of the CDR3 is 15 residues. The germline V gene encodes CDR1 LGHNA and CDR2 YNFKEQ. CDR3 sequence: CASSQDRSVSYGYTF. The CDR3 DNA is TGTGCCAGCAGCCAAGATCGGTCAGTTAGCTATGGCTACACCTTC.

This clonotype occurred a few times. The chain carries TRBV20-1 and TRBJ1-1; tentative D call: TRBD1 (6 bases). Trimming removed 1 base at V and 6 bases at J, with 12 bases between. Germline V gene sequence: CDR1 DFQATT, CDR2 SNEGSKA (reference sequence). The CDR3 has 13 residues. In DNA, the CDR3 is TGCAGTGCTAGAGGCAGGGGCGTAGCTGAAGCTTTCTTT. Amino acids: CSARGRGVAEAFF.

This clonotype was seen many times. The chain couples TRBV6-5 to TRBJ1-5; D is possibly TRBD1 (6 bases). This CDR3 contains 15 residues. V lost 2 bases to trimming and J lost 5 bases, with 13 bases between them. CDR1 and CDR2 from the germline V gene are MNHEY and SVGAGI. The CDR3 DNA follows: TGTGCCAGCAGTTACGTGGGGGGCTCGGATCAGCCCCAGCATTTT. Translated, it gives CASSYVGGSDQPQHF.

The chain combines TRBV20-1 with TRBJ2-1; 8 bases agree with TRBD1. This CDR3 is built from 16 residues. Germline V gene sequence: CDR1 DFQATT, CDR2 SNEGSKA (reference sequence). V gave up 0 bases and J gave up 3 bases; unmatched junction bases: 7. The CDR3 is CSARDPLGQVYNEQFF. The CDR3 DNA reads TGCAGTGCTAGAGATCCCCTGGGACAGGTCTACAATGAGCAGTTCTTC.

This clonotype has a count of ten or more. CDR3 DNA: TGTGCCAGCAGTGCGGGCAGGGACGTATACTTTAATGAAAAACTGTTTTTT. This translates into CASSAGRDVYFNEKLFF. The chain recombines TRBV28 with TRBJ1-4; a possible D gene is TRBD1 (5 bases). The V end was cut by 5 bases, the J end by 4 bases, with 20 bases between. Germline-derived CDR1 and CDR2 are MDHEN and SYDVKM. The CDR3 is made up of 17 amino acids.

The genes are TRBV6-5 and TRBJ2-3, with no clear D. The V gene's germline CDR1 is MNHEY and CDR2 SVGAGI. V lost 2 bases, J lost 4 bases, and 13 bases lay in between. The CDR3 has 15 amino acids. The CDR3 loop reads CASSYLGPPADTQYF. CDR3 coding DNA: TGTGCCAGCAGTTACCTAGGACCCCCCGCAGATACGCAGTATTTT.

In its sample, this clonotype was seen a few times. This rearrangement joins TRBV12-3 or TRBV12-4 to TRBJ2-3; D call uncertain. The CDR3 runs 16 residues. Trimming cost V 5 bases and J 0 bases, with 15 bases left between them. This chain's CDR3 is CASSLRLTGSTDTQYF. The CDR3 bases are TGTGCCAGCAGTCTCCGTCTGACCGGTAGCACAGATACGCAGTATTTT.

This clonotype was observed a few times. The chain uses TRBV20-1 and TRBJ1-2, with 10 bases fitting TRBD1. Trimming took 3 bases from V and 0 from J; bases not matched to a gene: 7. This CDR3 is built from 16 residues. Germline V CDR1 and CDR2: DFQATT, SNEGSKA (reference sequence). This CDR3 is CSARRAGQGSNYGYTF. The CDR3 nucleotides are TGCAGTGCTAGGAGGGCGGGACAGGGGTCTAACTATGGCTACACCTTC.

This clonotype was detected only a few times. This chain joins TRBV28 and TRBJ1-2; D uncertain. Trimming shortened V by 7 bases and J by 4 bases, and 22 bases separated the two germline ends. The CDR3 has 16 amino acids. Germline V gene sequence: CDR1 MDHEN, CDR2 SYDVKM. The CDR3 DNA reads as TGTGCCAGCACCCCTCTCCGGAACAGCAGGTCCTATGGCTACACCTTC. It yields the protein CASTPLRNSRSYGYTF.

This clonotype was found many times. V gene TRBV5-1 combines with J gene TRBJ2-7; D remains unclear. CDR1 is SGHRS, CDR2 YFSETQ, per germline. V shed 0 bases and J shed 0 bases, with 7 bases lying between them. The CDR3 covers 14 residues. In nucleotides, the CDR3 is TGCGCCAGCAGCTTGGATGTCAACTCCTACGAGCAGTACGTC. Translated: CASSLDVNSYEQYV.

This clonotype was detected ten times or more. The chain combines TRBV3-1 with TRBJ2-1; D uncertain. Between the trimmed V and J ends, which lost 4 bases and 0 bases, there was a span of 10 bases. Germline V gene lookup returns CDR1 LGHDT and CDR2 YNNKEL (reference sequence). The CDR3 spans 15 residues. CDR3 residues: CASSPGVSSYNEQFF. The CDR3 region has the DNA TGTGCCAGCAGCCCAGGAGTGAGCTCCTACAATGAGCAGTTCTTC.

The chain couples TRBV20-1 to TRBJ2-7, with no clear D. The CDR3 contains 13 residues. V lost 3 bases and J lost 3, with 12 bases in between. Germline V gene sequence: CDR1 DFQATT, CDR2 SNEGSKA (reference sequence). The CDR3 nucleotides are TGCAGTGCTAGTCCGGTGGAAAACTACGAGCAGTACTTC. Amino acid sequence: CSASPVENYEQYF.

In this sample, this clonotype turned up a few times. This chain uses TRBV7-8 with TRBJ1-5, with 9 bases fitting TRBD1. The CDR3 has 17 amino acids. Germline V lookup: CDR1 SGHVS, CDR2 FQNEAQ. J was trimmed by 0 bases and V by 5 bases; bases with no gene match: 8. CDR3 sequence: CASSADRGPYSNQPQHF. The CDR3 DNA reads as TGTGCCAGCAGCGCGGACAGGGGTCCTTATAGCAATCAGCCCCAGCATTTT. The variable domain in full, completed from reference TRBV7-8 and TRBJ1-5, reads GAGVSQSPRYKVAKRGQDVALRCDPISGHVSLFWYQQALGQGPEFLTYFQNEAQLDKSGLPSDRFFAERPEGSVSTLKIQRTQQEDSAVYLCASSADRGPYSNQPQHFGDGTRLSIL.

CDR3 amino acids: CASSLADRYTGELFF. CDR3 DNA: TGTGCCAGCAGCTTAGCTGACAGATACACCGGGGAGCTGTTTTTT. The J gene is TRBJ2-2, the V gene TRBV7-9; possibly TRBD1 for D (5 bases). This CDR3 region has 15 residues. The V end was cut by 0 bases, the J end by 3 bases, with 8 bases between. Germline V lookup: CDR1 SEHNR, CDR2 FQNEAQ (reference sequence). Using reference TRBV7-9 and TRBJ2-2 for the parts outside the CDR3, the full variable domain is DTGVSQNPRHKITKRGQNVTFRCDPISEHNRLYWYRQTLGQGPEFLTYFQNEAQLEKSRLLSDRFSAERPKGSFSTLEIQRTEQGDSAMYLCASSLADRYTGELFFGEGSRLTVL.

This chain links TRBV6-2 or TRBV6-3 with TRBJ2-3; D unresolved. CDR3 length: 14 residues. CDR1 and CDR2 (germline): MNHEY, SVGEGT. V was clipped by 3 bases and J by 1 base, with 8 bases between them. This CDR3 is CASSYDGRTDTQYF. CDR3 nucleotide sequence: TGTGCCAGCAGTTATGACGGGCGCACAGATACGCAGTATTTT.

There are many counts of this clonotype. This rearrangement joins TRBV12-3 or TRBV12-4 to TRBJ2-7; possibly TRBD2 for D (6 bases). V dropped 5 bases and J dropped 2 bases, with 13 bases sitting between them. The length of the CDR3 is 14 residues. CDR3 sequence reads: CASSPIGSPYEQYF. Here the CDR3 DNA reads TGTGCCAGCAGTCCCATCGGGAGTCCCTACGAGCAGTACTTC.